This paragraph reports one T cell receptor (beta chain). Its cognate antigen is unknown. From blood CD8+ and CD4+ T cells, TCR beta sequences were generated. Multiple sclerosis controls were treatment-naive patients with stable or active relapsing-remitting disease. Random hexamers primed reverse transcription of about 0.5 to 1 ug RNA. TCRdb reanalysed the immunoSEQ multiplex PCR reads using MiXCR and keeps one entry per CDR3 protein. The sample includes around 180,000 distinct CDR3 sequences, approximately 94% of them seen just once. CDR1 and CDR2 from the germline V gene are DFQATT and SNEGSKA (reference sequence). The CDR3 has 14 amino acids. Trimming pared 0 bases from V and 4 bases from J, leaving 12 bases between. The entry originates in a study of CD8 T cells in Susac syndrome. General study points: As the study acknowledged, the number of individuals who were part of its TCR sequencing and HLA analysis was relatively small.

Sequencing input: CD4+ T cells from PBMCs. This clonotype was sampled from a human donor with multiple sclerosis. This rearrangement joins TRBV20-1 to TRBJ1-1; D is perhaps TRBD1 (6 bases). Here the CDR3 DNA reads TGCAGTGCTAGAGACGGGGGGCGGGTCACTGAAGCTTTCTTT. It encodes CSARDGGRVTEAFF.